The 27 T cell receptor beta chains below all came from one sample that was sequenced in a study of OX40 agonist ivuxolimab in advanced cancers. Libraries were prepared by immunoSEQ multiplex PCR; TCRdb keeps only in-frame clonotypes and omits some of them. Of about 100,000 clones listed, approximately 89% are singletons. This material consisted of CD4+ or CD8+ T cells sorted from blood, taken in a trial of the OX40 agonist ivuxolimab. The receptors derive from an adult with an advanced solid tumor such as melanoma, head and neck, liver or kidney cancer.

This chain links TRBV5-1 with TRBJ1-1, with D possibly TRBD1 on 6 matching bases. Germline CDR1 and CDR2: SGHRS and YFSETQ. V dropped 3 bases and J dropped 7 bases, with 13 bases sitting between them. The CDR3 is 13 residues long. The CDR3 DNA sequence: TGCGCCAGCAGCTCGGGGGGGCGCGGTGAAGCTTTCTTT. This codes for CASSSGGRGEAFF.

This clone was counted between two and nine times. The rearrangement joins TRBV30 to TRBJ1-1; no reliable D call. Germline-derived CDR1 and CDR2 are GTSNPN and SVGIG (reference sequence). V was trimmed by 2 bases and J by 7 bases, leaving 8 bases between them. The CDR3 consists of 11 residues. CDR3 in DNA: TGTGCCTGGAGTCTTGAGCTTGAAGCTTTCTTT. Amino acids: CAWSLELEAFF. Full variable domain (rest looked up from reference TRBV30 and TRBJ1-1): SQTIHQWPATLVQPVGSPLSLECTVEGTSNPNLYWYRQAAGRGLQLLFYSVGIGQISSEVPQNLSASRPQDRQFILSSKKLLLSDSGFYLCAWSLELEAFFGQGTRLTVV.

This sequence joins TRBV5-1 and TRBJ2-2; tentative D call: TRBD1 (5 bases). The V end lost 1 base, the J end lost 6 bases, and 10 bases lay between the germline ends. CDR3 length equals 14 residues. Germline V gene data show CDR1 as SGHRS and CDR2 as YFSETQ. The CDR3 protein is CASSLQQGPGELFF. The CDR3 DNA reads as TGCGCCAGCAGCTTGCAGCAGGGTCCCGGGGAGCTGTTTTTT.

The chain joins TRBV28 to TRBJ2-7; 8 bases fit TRBD1. Per the germline V gene, CDR1 is MDHEN and CDR2 is SYDVKM. The CDR3 is 15 amino acids. V was clipped by 6 bases and J by 4 bases; unmatched bases: 11. CDR3 sequence reads: CASSKQGGYGYEQYF. DNA for the CDR3: TGTGCCAGCAGCAAACAGGGGGGCTATGGATACGAGCAGTACTTC.

The V and J genes are TRBV19 and TRBJ2-2; D perhaps matches TRBD2 (6 bases). Germline V lookup: CDR1 LNHDA, CDR2 SQIVND (reference sequence). V dropped 3 bases and J dropped 5 bases, with 16 bases sitting between them. The CDR3 is made up of 16 amino acids. The CDR3 nucleotides read TGTGCCAGTAGTATCTTTCTAGCGCATGGAACCGGGGAGCTGTTTTTT. Residues: CASSIFLAHGTGELFF.

This chain joins TRBV18 and TRBJ1-4; D call uncertain. Trimming removed 3 bases at V and 3 bases at J, with 11 bases between. CDR1 is KGHSH, CDR2 LQKENI, per germline. The CDR3 contains 15 residues. In DNA form, the CDR3 reads TGTGCCAGCTCACCGGGGAGGTCGGCTAATGAAAAACTGTTTTTT. Its translation is CASSPGRSANEKLFF.

The chain carries TRBV6-1 and TRBJ2-7, with D possibly matching TRBD1 (5 bases). Germline V gene data show CDR1 as MNHNS and CDR2 as SASEGT. This CDR3 is 13 amino acids long. The V and J ends lost 5 bases and 1 base respectively, with 9 bases between them. The CDR3 protein is CASSRQTSYEQYF. The CDR3 bases are TGTGCCAGCAGTCGACAGACGTCCTACGAGCAGTACTTC.

The chain uses TRBV7-3 and TRBJ1-1, with TRBD1 as a possible D gene (6 bases). Trimming stripped 5 bases from V and 2 bases from J, with 12 bases between. The CDR3 has 14 amino acids. CDR1 and CDR2 (germline): SGHTA, FQGTGA. CDR3 DNA sequence: TGTGCCAGCAGCGAACAGGGCCGTAACACTGAAGCTTTCTTT. This sequence encodes CASSEQGRNTEAFF.

The chain combines TRBV6-6 with TRBJ1-1, with D possibly TRBD1 on 6 matching bases. Trimming took 0 bases from V and 3 from J, leaving 11 bases between them. CDR1 and CDR2 (germline): MNHNY, SVGAGI (reference sequence). This CDR3 region has 15 residues. CDR3 in DNA: TGTGCCAGCAGTTACTCGGGGGCGGAGTACACTGAAGCTTTCTTT. It is translated as CASSYSGAEYTEAFF.

The chain links TRBV27 to TRBJ1-2; D is undetermined. CDR1 is MNHEY, CDR2 SMNVEV, per germline (reference sequence). The CDR3 has 14 residues. Trimming left V 8 bases short and J 2 bases short, with 15 bases between. CDR3 in amino acids: CASGPPTINYGYTF. The CDR3 nucleotides are TGTGCCAGCGGGCCCCCGACAATCAACTATGGCTACACCTTC.

This clone was counted a single time. The rearrangement uses TRBV5-1 and TRBJ1-4; 7 bases are a match to TRBD1. This CDR3 is 14 amino acids long. The V segment lost 8 bases and the J segment 7 bases; nucleotides outside the gene matches: 11. The V gene's germline CDR1 is SGHRS and CDR2 YFSETQ. This CDR3 reads CASCQTGLFEKLFF. DNA for the CDR3: TGCGCCAGTTGTCAGACAGGGTTGTTTGAAAAACTGTTTTTT.

V is TRBV7-7 and J is TRBJ1-2, with TRBD1 as a possible D gene (5 bases). Germline CDR1 and CDR2: SSHAT and FNYEAQ (reference sequence). The CDR3 is 13 amino acids. V was clipped by 5 bases and J by 10 bases, with 17 bases between them. The CDR3 DNA reads TGTGCCAGCAGCGGACCGAGGGGTGAGGACTACACCTTC. Translating it yields CASSGPRGEDYTF.

The chain uses TRBV15 and TRBJ2-5; D not resolved. Trimming shortened V by 0 bases and J by 2 bases, and 4 bases separated the two germline ends. Germline V gene lookup returns CDR1 LNHNV and CDR2 YYDKDF (reference sequence). The CDR3 is made up of 13 amino acids. CDR3 bases: TGTGCCACCAGCAGAGAACAGCAAGAGACCCAGTACTTC. The encoded protein is CATSREQQETQYF.

This sequence joins TRBV30 and TRBJ1-3; D unclear. The CDR3 extends over 16 amino acids. Germline V gene lookup returns CDR1 GTSNPN and CDR2 SVGIG (reference sequence). Trimming shortened V by 5 bases and J by 0 bases, and 17 bases separated the two germline ends. Here the CDR3 DNA reads TGTGCCTGGGAGCCCGGAGGCCGACTCTCTGGAAACACCATATATTTT. Protein sequence: CAWEPGGRLSGNTIYF. The whole variable domain, filled in from reference TRBV30 and TRBJ1-3, reads SQTIHQWPATLVQPVGSPLSLECTVEGTSNPNLYWYRQAAGRGLQLLFYSVGIGQISSEVPQNLSASRPQDRQFILSSKKLLLSDSGFYLCAWEPGGRLSGNTIYFGEGSWLTVV.

The rearrangement links TRBV6-5 to TRBJ2-2, with 9 bases matching TRBD1. V shed 7 bases and J 5 bases; nucleotides not matched to a gene: 5. The germline gives CDR1 MNHEY, CDR2 SVGAGI. The CDR3 is 14 amino acids. The CDR3 bases are TGTGCCAGCATGTTCGGGACAGGGACCGGGGAGCTGTTTTTT. This translates into CASMFGTGTGELFF.

This clone was recorded a few times. The V call is TRBV30, the J call TRBJ1-1; D unresolved. Trimming cost V 2 bases and J 5 bases, with 9 bases left between them. The CDR3 has 12 residues. Germline V CDR1 and CDR2: GTSNPN, SVGIG (reference sequence). The DNA for the CDR3 is TGTGCCTGGAGTAGGTTAAGTACTGAAGCTTTCTTT. It specifies CAWSRLSTEAFF.

V usage is TRBV6-5 and J usage is TRBJ1-2, with D hard to call. CDR3 length: 15 amino acids. With 5 bases removed from V and 10 bases from J, the gap between germline ends came to 23 bases. Germline V gene sequence: CDR1 MNHEY, CDR2 SVGAGI. The DNA for the CDR3 is TGTGCCAGCAGTCCGACTTTGGGCCGAGATATGATCTACACCTTC. Encoded protein: CASSPTLGRDMIYTF.

The genes are TRBV28 and TRBJ2-5, with 10 bases lining up with TRBD1. The CDR3 covers 17 residues. V shed 4 bases, J shed 1 base, and the junction held 9 bases outside the gene matches. The germline gives CDR1 MDHEN, CDR2 SYDVKM. CDR3 nucleotide sequence: TGTGCCAGCAGTTCATTACCGGGACAGGGGTTCCAAGAGACCCAGTACTTC. This codes for CASSSLPGQGFQETQYF. Supplemented by reference TRBV28 and TRBJ2-5, the full variable domain reads DVKVTQSSRYLVKRTGEKVFLECVQDMDHENMFWYRQDPGLGLRLIYFSYDVKMKEKGDIPEGYSVSREKKERFSLILESASTNQTSMYLCASSSLPGQGFQETQYFGPGTRLLVL.

The V gene is TRBV19, the J gene TRBJ1-5; 9 positions match TRBD1. Germline V gives CDR1 LNHDA, CDR2 SQIVND (reference sequence). The J segment lost 0 bases and the V segment lost 7 bases, leaving 4 bases of the junction unmatched. The CDR3 spans 15 residues. The CDR3: CASKTGGFSNQPQHF. CDR3 coding DNA: TGTGCCAGTAAGACAGGGGGTTTTAGCAATCAGCCCCAGCATTTT.

The gene calls are TRBV14 and TRBJ1-1; 10 bases fit TRBD1. This CDR3 is 15 amino acids long. In germline, CDR1 is SGHDN, CDR2 FVKESK. With V trimmed by 4 bases and J by 4 bases, 6 bases remained unmatched. CDR3 sequence: CASSRSTGGFTEAFF. The CDR3 nucleotides read TGTGCCAGCAGCCGATCGACAGGGGGCTTCACTGAAGCTTTCTTT. The full variable domain, rest sourced from reference TRBV14 and TRBJ1-1, is EAGVTQFPSHSVIEKGQTVTLRCDPISGHDNLYWYRRVMGKEIKFLLHFVKESKQDESGMPNNRFLAERTGGTYSTLKVQPAELEDSGVYFCASSRSTGGFTEAFFGQGTRLTVV.

The V gene is TRBV27, the J gene TRBJ1-5; D gene unclear. The CDR3 totals 15 residues. Germline V gene sequence: CDR1 MNHEY, CDR2 SMNVEV (reference sequence). The V and J ends lost 1 base and 3 bases respectively, with 10 bases between them. The CDR3 spells CASSLYQAVNQPQHF. The CDR3 DNA is TGTGCCAGCAGTTTATATCAGGCTGTCAATCAGCCCCAGCATTTT.

In regard to this clone: Other DNA sequences in this sample translate to the same CDR3. The chain joins TRBV6-5 to TRBJ2-1, with D possibly being TRBD2 (5 bases). This CDR3 region has 14 residues. Germline CDR1 reads MNHEY; CDR2 reads SVGAGI. The V and J ends lost 5 bases and 9 bases respectively, with 17 bases between them. The chain's CDR3 is CASSRRGLPSEQFF. The DNA for the CDR3 is TGTGCCAGCAGTCGTCGGGGTCTTCCCAGTGAGCAGTTCTTC.

The genes are TRBV5-1 and TRBJ2-7; 7 bases are shared with TRBD1. Per germline, CDR1 SGHRS and CDR2 YFSETQ. The CDR3 runs 15 residues. The V segment lost 4 bases and the J segment 2 bases; nucleotides outside the gene matches: 9. This chain's CDR3 is CASSGPGTATYEQYF. CDR3 coding DNA: TGCGCCAGCAGCGGGCCCGGGACAGCTACCTACGAGCAGTACTTC.

V and J are TRBV6-1 and TRBJ2-3; no definite D call. CDR1 is MNHNS, CDR2 SASEGT, per germline. V was cut by 5 bases and J by 2 bases, with 5 bases left in between. This CDR3 contains 12 residues. This CDR3 is CASSLTTDTQYF. CDR3 nucleotide sequence: TGTGCCAGCAGTCTGACCACAGATACGCAGTATTTT.

V and J are TRBV6-1 and TRBJ1-2; D unclear. The CDR3 spans 14 residues. CDR1 is MNHNS and CDR2 is SASEGT in the germline V gene. Between the trimmed V and J ends, which lost 2 bases and 4 bases, there was a span of 11 bases. The CDR3 sequence is CASSEWGESYGYTF. The DNA of the CDR3 is TGTGCCAGCAGTGAATGGGGTGAGAGCTATGGCTACACCTTC.

The chain is built from TRBV19 and TRBJ1-1, with a weak D call TRBD1 (6 bases). The CDR3 loop spans 14 amino acids. Germline V gene lookup returns CDR1 LNHDA and CDR2 SQIVND (reference sequence). The ends were cut back, 4 bases at V and 5 bases at J, with 14 bases in the middle. The CDR3 loop is CASSTGQGRTEAFF. The DNA of the CDR3 is TGTGCCAGTAGTACGGGGCAGGGGAGGACTGAAGCTTTCTTT.

The rearrangement joins TRBV7-3 to TRBJ2-2, with D tentatively TRBD2 (6 bases). The V end was cut by 6 bases, the J end by 2 bases, with 13 bases between. The CDR3 runs to 15 residues. CDR1 is SGHTA, CDR2 FQGTGA, per germline. The CDR3 here is CASSRGSGNTGELFF. In nucleotides, the CDR3 is TGTGCCAGCAGTCGAGGTAGCGGAAACACCGGGGAGCTGTTTTTT.